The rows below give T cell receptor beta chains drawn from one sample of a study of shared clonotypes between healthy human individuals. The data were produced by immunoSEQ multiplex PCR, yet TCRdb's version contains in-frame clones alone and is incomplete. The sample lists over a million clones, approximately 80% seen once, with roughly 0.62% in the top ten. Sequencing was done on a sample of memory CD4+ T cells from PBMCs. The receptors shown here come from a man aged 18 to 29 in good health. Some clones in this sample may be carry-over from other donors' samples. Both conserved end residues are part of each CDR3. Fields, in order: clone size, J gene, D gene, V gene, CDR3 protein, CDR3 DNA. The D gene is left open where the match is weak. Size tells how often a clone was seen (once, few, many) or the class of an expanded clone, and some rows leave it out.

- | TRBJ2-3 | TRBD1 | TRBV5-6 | CASSFLITGDDTQYF | TGTGCCAGCAGCTTCCTTATCACAGGGGACGATACGCAGTATTTT
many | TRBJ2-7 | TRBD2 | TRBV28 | CASSLAGGTYEQYF | TGTGCCAGCAGTCTAGCGGGAGGGACCTACGAGCAGTACTTC
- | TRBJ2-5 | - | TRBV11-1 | CASSPGSIGWETQYF | TGTGCCAGCAGCCCCGGGTCTATTGGGTGGGAGACCCAGTACTTC
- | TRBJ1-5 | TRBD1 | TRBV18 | CASSQQGANGQPQHF | TGTGCCAGCTCACAACAGGGGGCTAACGGTCAGCCCCAGCATTTT
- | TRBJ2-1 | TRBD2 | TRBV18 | CASSPGTRGSYNEQFF | TGTGCCAGCTCTCCCGGGACTAGAGGCTCCTACAATGAGCAGTTCTTC
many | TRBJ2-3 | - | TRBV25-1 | CASSRPKGPSTDTQYF | TGTGCCAGCAGCCGCCCCAAGGGCCCTAGCACAGATACGCAGTATTTT
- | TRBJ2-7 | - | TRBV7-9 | CASSFQGLREQYF | TGTGCCAGCAGCTTTCAGGGATTGAGGGAGCAGTACTTC
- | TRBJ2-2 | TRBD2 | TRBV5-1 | CASSPGLAGFNTGELFF | TGCGCCAGCAGCCCCGGACTAGCGGGATTCAACACCGGGGAGCTGTTTTTT
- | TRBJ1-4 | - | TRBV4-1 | CASRQDRSSNEKLFF | TGCGCCAGCAGACAAGACAGGTCCTCGAATGAAAAACTGTTTTTT
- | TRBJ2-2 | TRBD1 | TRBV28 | CASRVTGSTGELFF | TGTGCCAGCAGGGTGACAGGGAGCACCGGGGAGCTGTTTTTT
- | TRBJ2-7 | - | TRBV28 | CASRHIYEQYF | TGTGCCAGCAGGCACATCTACGAGCAGTACTTC
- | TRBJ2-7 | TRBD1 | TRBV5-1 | CASGPRTGGYEQYF | TGCGCCAGCGGACCTCGGACAGGAGGTTACGAGCAGTACTTC
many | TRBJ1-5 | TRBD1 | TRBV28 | CASSLGARTGVGQPQHF | TGTGCCAGCAGTTTGGGGGCCCGGACAGGGGTCGGACAGCCCCAGCATTTT
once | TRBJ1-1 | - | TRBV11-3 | CASSLVTGMNTEAFF | TGTGCCAGCAGCTTAGTTACAGGTATGAACACTGAAGCTTTCTTT
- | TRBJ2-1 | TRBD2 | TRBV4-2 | CASSQDSGGSSYNEQFF | TGTGCCAGCAGCCAAGATTCTGGCGGGAGCTCCTACAATGAGCAGTTCTTC
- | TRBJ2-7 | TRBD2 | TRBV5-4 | CASSTTSGSYEQYF | TGTGCCAGCAGCACGACTAGCGGGAGTTACGAGCAGTACTTC
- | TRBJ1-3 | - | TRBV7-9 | CASSLTGDGNTIYF | TGTGCCAGCAGCTTAACTGGGGACGGAAACACCATATATTTT
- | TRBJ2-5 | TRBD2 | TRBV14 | CASSQLLTSGQETQYF | TGTGCCAGCAGCCAACTGCTTACTAGCGGTCAAGAGACCCAGTACTTC
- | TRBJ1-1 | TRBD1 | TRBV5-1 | CASSLEDRAPEAFF | TGCGCCAGCAGCTTGGAAGACAGGGCCCCTGAAGCTTTCTTT
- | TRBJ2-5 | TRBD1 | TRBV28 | CASSSAGQGKETQYF | TGTGCCAGCAGTTCGGCGGGACAGGGGAAAGAGACCCAGTACTTC
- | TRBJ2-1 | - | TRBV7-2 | CASSLVFGQEYNEQFF | TGTGCCAGCAGCCTCGTTTTCGGGCAGGAGTACAATGAGCAGTTCTTC
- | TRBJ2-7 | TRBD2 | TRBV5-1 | CASSPRGDGSYEQYF | TGCGCCAGCAGCCCGCGGGGGGACGGATCCTACGAGCAGTACTTC
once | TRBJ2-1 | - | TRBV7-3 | CASSLGNEQFF | TGTGCCAGCAGCCTTGGCAATGAGCAGTTCTTC
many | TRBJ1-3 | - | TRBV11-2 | CASSLLGGNTIYF | TGTGCCAGCAGCTTACTGGGTGGAAACACCATATATTTT
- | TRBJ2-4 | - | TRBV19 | CASSPRWRRGEDIQYF | TGTGCCAGTAGTCCCCGTTGGCGCAGGGGGGAGGACATTCAGTACTTC
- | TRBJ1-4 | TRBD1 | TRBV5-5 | CASSLPGQLEKLFF | TGTGCCAGCAGCTTGCCGGGACAGTTAGAAAAACTGTTTTTT
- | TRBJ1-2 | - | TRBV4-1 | CASSQGMGGGGYTF | TGCGCCAGCAGCCAAGGAATGGGGGGCGGAGGCTACACCTTC
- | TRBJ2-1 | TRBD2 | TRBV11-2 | CASSLRGSGINEQFF | TGTGCCAGCAGCCTCCGGGGTAGCGGGATCAATGAGCAGTTCTTC
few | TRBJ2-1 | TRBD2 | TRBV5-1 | CASSLGTSGRDEQFF | TGCGCCAGCAGCTTGGGGACTAGCGGGAGGGATGAGCAGTTCTTC
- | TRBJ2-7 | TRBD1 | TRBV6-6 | CASSYGTGVFYEQYF | TGTGCCAGCAGTTACGGGACAGGGGTTTTCTACGAGCAGTACTTC
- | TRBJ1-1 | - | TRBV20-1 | CSAPGPRGAFF | TGCAGTGCCCCAGGACCCCGGGGAGCTTTCTTT
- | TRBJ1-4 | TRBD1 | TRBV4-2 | CASSRQGITLLTNEKLFF | TGTGCCAGCAGCCGACAGGGTATAACTCTCTTGACTAATGAAAAACTGTTTTTT
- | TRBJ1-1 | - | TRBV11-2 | CASSLNTGTEAFF | TGTGCCAGCAGCCTCAACACAGGCACTGAAGCTTTCTTT
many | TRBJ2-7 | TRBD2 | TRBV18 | CASSGAGVYEQYF | TGTGCCAGCTCAGGAGCGGGAGTCTACGAGCAGTACTTC
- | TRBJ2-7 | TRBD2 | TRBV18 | CASSPGLAEYSQQYF | TGTGCCAGCTCACCTGGGCTAGCGGAGTACTCCCAGCAGTACTTC
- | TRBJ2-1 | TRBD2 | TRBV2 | CASMGLAESEQFF | TGTGCCAGCATGGGACTAGCGGAAAGTGAGCAGTTCTTC
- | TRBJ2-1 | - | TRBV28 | CASSSRTTNEQFF | TGTGCCAGCAGTTCCCGTACTACTAATGAGCAGTTCTTC
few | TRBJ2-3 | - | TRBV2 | CASGETPDTQYF | TGTGCCAGCGGTGAAACCCCCGATACGCAGTATTTT
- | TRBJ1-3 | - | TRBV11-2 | CASSLNGGNTIYF | TGTGCCAGCAGCTTAAACGGTGGAAACACCATATATTTT
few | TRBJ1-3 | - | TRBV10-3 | CAISEQNQGGNTIYF | TGTGCCATCAGTGAACAGAATCAGGGTGGAAACACCATATATTTT